This paragraph covers one TCR beta chain sequence. Its antigen remains unknown. These data belong to a study of cytomegalovirus exposure and HLA in healthy donors. Study outcomes and limitations: Cytomegalovirus-associated status was assigned to some 160 TCR beta chains. Most TCR sequences were rare, but some public TCRs occurred in many donors.

CDR1 and CDR2 from the germline V gene are MDHEN and SYDVKM. The CDR3 has 15 residues. V shed 6 bases, J shed 5 bases, and the junction held 8 bases outside the gene matches. These donors were members of the roughly 120-subject validation cohort, a group separate from the roughly 670-subject first cohort. Sequencing used immunoSEQ multiplex PCR; TCRdb keeps in-frame clones, though not all of them. This sample yields about 360,000 clones, of which approximately 90% are seen a single time; 0.65% to 0.95% belongs to the top ten. The source is a woman aged 18 to 35 in good health and CMV-seronegative. Material: PBMCs. The chain joins TRBV28 to TRBJ2-2; 8 bases are shared with TRBD2. The CDR3 DNA reads as TGTGCCAGCAGGCAGGGACTAGATCGAACCGGGGAGCTGTTTTTT. Its protein product is CASRQGLDRTGELFF.